This T cell receptor (beta chain) was captured by sequencing in a study of T cell clonotyping in hematopoietic cell transplantation. Regarding the study as a whole: Few recipient clonotypes overlapped donors; over 95% were de novo at given depth. Recipient TCR diversity dropped after transplant; expanded clonotypes rose from day 30 to 180. Graft donor and pretransplant recipient Inverse Simpson Index values predicted broader posttransplant TCR diversity. CD4 and CD8 repertoire contributions could not be separated without sorting.

Clones were read by immunoSEQ multiplex PCR, and TCRdb kept only the in-frame ones, dropping some. The sample contains fewer than 80,000 clones, roughly 94% of which appear only once. Comment on this clone: What it binds is not known.

V was shortened by 1 base and J by 16 bases, with 16 bases between the two germline ends. There are 13 residues in the CDR3. From germline, CDR1 is SGHVS and CDR2 FQNEAQ. The chain combines TRBV7-8 with TRBJ1-4; D remains ambiguous. Sequencing was done on a sample of peripheral blood mononuclear cells. The sequence was obtained from a man between 50 and 59 years old in good health. Some clones in this sample may be carry-over from other donors' samples. Here the CDR3 reads CASSLEIGSSPFF. For the CDR3, the DNA is TGTGCCAGCAGCTTAGAAATCGGTAGCTCTCCGTTTTTT.